This is a list of T cell receptor beta chains from one sample in a study of T cells in localized non-small cell lung cancer. Clones were read by immunoSEQ multiplex PCR, and TCRdb kept only the in-frame ones, dropping some. The sample shows tens of thousands of clones, around 90% of them seen only once. The sequencing here drew on peripheral blood, taken before any cancer treatment. Every receptor here comes from a man aged 35 to 69 with stage I squamous cell lung carcinoma. Both conserved end residues are part of each CDR3. Each record gives: V gene, J gene, clone size, D gene, CDR3 protein, CDR3 DNA. The D gene is left open where the match is weak. The size of a clone is reported for some rows only, either as once, few or many, or as a class for expanded clones.

TRBV7-8	TRBJ2-1	NA	TRBD2	CASSPSGSSYNEQFF	TGTGCCAGCAGTCCTAGCGGGAGCTCCTACAATGAGCAGTTCTTC
TRBV5-8	TRBJ2-2	NA	TRBD1	CASSYRGRSTGELFF	TGTGCCAGCAGTTACAGGGGCCGTAGCACCGGGGAGCTGTTTTTT
TRBV19	TRBJ1-4	NA	NA	CASSIVTGSGEKLFF	TGTGCCAGTAGTATAGTCACAGGGTCGGGTGAAAAACTGTTTTTT
TRBV18	TRBJ2-7	NA	NA	CASSLDREQYF	TGTGCCAGCTCACTAGACCGCGAGCAGTACTTC
TRBV5-1	TRBJ2-1	NA	TRBD2	CASSPEGLAGGPGRGNEQFF	TGCGCCAGCAGCCCCGAGGGACTAGCGGGAGGGCCCGGACGAGGTAATGAGCAGTTCTTC
TRBV7-2	TRBJ2-1	NA	TRBD2	CASSLVGLASDNEQFF	TGTGCCAGCAGCTTAGTGGGACTAGCGTCAGACAATGAGCAGTTCTTC
TRBV5-6	TRBJ1-3	NA	NA	CASSLTGYSAGNTIYF	TGTGCCAGCAGCTTGACGGGGTACTCGGCAGGAAACACCATATATTTT
TRBV2	TRBJ2-6	NA	TRBD1	CASSTGTGTGGANVLTF	TGTGCCAGCAGCACCGGGACAGGGACTGGTGGGGCCAACGTCCTGACTTTC
TRBV2	TRBJ1-2	few	NA	CASSGASGYTF	TGTGCCAGCAGTGGGGCAAGTGGCTACACCTTC
TRBV19	TRBJ2-5	NA	NA	CASSWGASETQYF	TGTGCCAGTAGTTGGGGCGCCTCCGAGACCCAGTACTTC
TRBV7-6	TRBJ1-1	NA	NA	CASIVRVGSTEAFF	TGTGCCAGCATCGTCAGGGTCGGGAGCACTGAAGCTTTCTTT
TRBV7-2	TRBJ2-5	NA	NA	CASSLGQDGETQYF	TGTGCCAGCAGCTTAGGGCAGGATGGGGAGACCCAGTACTTC
TRBV5-6	TRBJ2-2	NA	TRBD2	CASSFGLAGVLGGELFF	TGTGCCAGCAGCTTCGGACTAGCGGGTGTCCTGGGCGGGGAGCTGTTTTTT
TRBV7-9	TRBJ2-7	many	NA	CASTIGGDDSYEQYF	TGTGCCAGCACCATCGGTGGAGACGACTCCTACGAGCAGTACTTC
TRBV7-3	TRBJ2-1	NA	TRBD2	CASSSRTSDHNEQFF	TGTGCCAGCAGCTCCCGGACTAGCGATCACAATGAGCAGTTCTTC
TRBV5-1	TRBJ1-1	NA	TRBD1	CASSSSQGVNTEAFF	TGCGCCAGCAGCTCAAGCCAGGGGGTGAACACTGAAGCTTTCTTT
TRBV7-9	TRBJ2-7	NA	NA	CASSLKANRPYEQYF	TGTGCCAGCAGCTTGAAGGCCAACAGGCCCTACGAGCAGTACTTC
TRBV18	TRBJ2-4	NA	TRBD1	CASSPPGRGRNIQYF	TGTGCCAGCTCACCACCGGGCAGGGGGCGAAACATTCAGTACTTC
TRBV6-1	TRBJ1-5	NA	NA	CASRADARDDQPQHF	TGTGCCAGCAGGGCGGACGCTCGCGACGATCAGCCCCAGCATTTT
TRBV28	TRBJ2-3	NA	TRBD2	CASPPSGTSGSTDTQYF	TGTGCCAGTCCCCCGAGTGGGACTAGCGGCTCCACAGATACGCAGTATTTT
TRBV7-9	TRBJ2-2	NA	TRBD2	CASSFLLAGSSTGELFF	TGTGCCAGCAGCTTTCTCCTAGCGGGATCGAGCACCGGGGAGCTGTTTTTT
TRBV5-1	TRBJ2-7	NA	NA	CASSLEVSYEQYF	TGCGCCAGCAGCTTGGAGGTCTCCTACGAGCAGTACTTC
TRBV5-6	TRBJ1-3	NA	NA	CASSGTDTSGNTIYF	TGTGCCAGCAGCGGGACCGATACCTCTGGAAACACCATATATTTT
TRBV13	TRBJ2-2	once	NA	CASSARLQVASGELFF	TGTGCCAGCAGCGCCAGACTTCAGGTAGCTTCCGGGGAGCTGTTTTTT
TRBV2	TRBJ2-1	NA	TRBD2	CASTPSGSYNEQFF	TGTGCCAGCACCCCTAGCGGCTCCTACAATGAGCAGTTCTTC
TRBV7-8	TRBJ2-5	NA	TRBD1	CASSPGTDQETQYF	TGTGCCAGCAGCCCTGGGACAGACCAAGAGACCCAGTACTTC
TRBV27	TRBJ2-2	NA	NA	CASSPPPSPSGELFF	TGTGCCAGCAGTCCCCCCCCGAGTCCGAGCGGGGAGCTGTTTTTT
TRBV28	TRBJ2-2	NA	NA	CASRGGPTFTGELFF	TGTGCCAGCAGGGGGGGCCCTACCTTTACCGGGGAGCTGTTTTTT
TRBV11-2	TRBJ2-1	NA	TRBD2	CASSLVSVGTSPNEQFF	TGTGCCAGCAGCTTAGTTTCGGTTGGGACTAGTCCCAATGAGCAGTTCTTC